This T cell receptor (beta chain) was captured by sequencing in a study of OX40 agonist ivuxolimab in advanced cancers. Study as a whole: Intravenous ivuxolimab was administered to patients every 2 weeks at 0.01 to 10 mg/kg. Partial responses were achieved by three patients, of whom one had hepatocellular carcinoma and two had cutaneous melanoma.

Generated by immunoSEQ multiplex PCR, the TCRdb table keeps only in-frame clones and is missing some. Of some 74,000 clones listed, around 89% are singletons. The starting material was CD4+ or CD8+ T cells sorted from blood, obtained in a trial of the OX40 agonist ivuxolimab. The source is an adult with an advanced solid tumor such as melanoma, head and neck, liver or kidney cancer.

The CDR3 coding sequence is TGTGCCAGCAGCGTAGCGGGACAGGTAGGCTACGAGCAGTACTTC. Translation: CASSVAGQVGYEQYF. The rearrangement links TRBV9 to TRBJ2-7; 8 bases line up with TRBD1. Unmatched junction bases numbered 5, after V lost 0 bases and J lost 3 bases. The length of the CDR3 is 15 residues. Germline V lookup: CDR1 SGDLS, CDR2 YYNGEE.